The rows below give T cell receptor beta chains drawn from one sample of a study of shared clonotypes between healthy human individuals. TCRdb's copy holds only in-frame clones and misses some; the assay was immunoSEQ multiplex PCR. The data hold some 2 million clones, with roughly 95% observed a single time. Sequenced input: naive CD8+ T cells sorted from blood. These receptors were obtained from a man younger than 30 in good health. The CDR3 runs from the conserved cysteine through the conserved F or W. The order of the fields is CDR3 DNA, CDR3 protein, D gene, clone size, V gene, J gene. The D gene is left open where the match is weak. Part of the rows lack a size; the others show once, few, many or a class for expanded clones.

CDR3 DNA: TGTGCCAGCAGCCGAATACTGGAACAGGAAGCTTTCTTT; CDR3 protein: CASSRILEQEAFF; D gene: NA; clone size: NA; V gene: TRBV4-2; J gene: TRBJ1-1
CDR3 DNA: TGCGCCAGCTCACCTAGCGGGGCAACCTACGAGCAGTACTTC; CDR3 protein: CASSPSGATYEQYF; D gene: TRBD2; clone size: NA; V gene: TRBV10-2; J gene: TRBJ2-7
CDR3 DNA: TGCGCCAGCAGCCAAGATAGAGCGCCGGGGTATGGCTACACCTTC; CDR3 protein: CASSQDRAPGYGYTF; D gene: NA; clone size: NA; V gene: TRBV4-3; J gene: TRBJ1-2
CDR3 DNA: TGTGCCAGCAGTGAATTTGTCAGTGGCGGCACTGAAGCTTTCTTT; CDR3 protein: CASSEFVSGGTEAFF; D gene: NA; clone size: NA; V gene: TRBV6-1; J gene: TRBJ1-1
CDR3 DNA: TGTGCCAGCAGCGTAGACGGTGTGGCACAAGAGACCCAGTACTTC; CDR3 protein: CASSVDGVAQETQYF; D gene: NA; clone size: once; V gene: TRBV9; J gene: TRBJ2-5
CDR3 DNA: TGTGCCAGCAGCTTTAGTATTTCGGGTTACGAGCAGTACTTC; CDR3 protein: CASSFSISGYEQYF; D gene: NA; clone size: NA; V gene: TRBV5-4; J gene: TRBJ2-7
CDR3 DNA: TGTGCCAGCAGCGCGACAGAGGGCTACGAGCAGTACTTC; CDR3 protein: CASSATEGYEQYF; D gene: NA; clone size: NA; V gene: TRBV9; J gene: TRBJ2-7
CDR3 DNA: TGTGCCAGCAGCCGCCAGATCGTTTCGGGGGGTGGCCAAGAGACCCAGTACTTC; CDR3 protein: CASSRQIVSGGGQETQYF; D gene: TRBD2; clone size: NA; V gene: TRBV11-1; J gene: TRBJ2-5
CDR3 DNA: TGTGCCAGTAGTAAAGACAGAAATGGAGACTATGGCTACACCTTC; CDR3 protein: CASSKDRNGDYGYTF; D gene: NA; clone size: NA; V gene: TRBV19; J gene: TRBJ1-2
CDR3 DNA: TGCAGCGTTGAGGGGGGGCTGTTAGTAGATACGCAGTATTTT; CDR3 protein: CSVEGGLLVDTQYF; D gene: NA; clone size: once; V gene: TRBV29-1; J gene: TRBJ2-3
CDR3 DNA: TGTGCCAGCAGTGGGACAGGGGGCGAAGTAAGCACTGAAGCTTTCTTT; CDR3 protein: CASSGTGGEVSTEAFF; D gene: TRBD1; clone size: once; V gene: TRBV25-1; J gene: TRBJ1-1
CDR3 DNA: TGTGCCAGCAGCTTGGGGGGACAGGGCGTTGGCTACACCTTC; CDR3 protein: CASSLGGQGVGYTF; D gene: TRBD1; clone size: NA; V gene: TRBV5-4; J gene: TRBJ1-2
CDR3 DNA: TGCGCCAGCAGCCAGGTGGGCGGCTACGAGCAGTACTTC; CDR3 protein: CASSQVGGYEQYF; D gene: NA; clone size: NA; V gene: TRBV4-1; J gene: TRBJ2-7
CDR3 DNA: TGCGCCAGCAGCCAAGATCAATCCCCCAGGGGGCACAACTATGGCTACACCTTC; CDR3 protein: CASSQDQSPRGHNYGYTF; D gene: TRBD1; clone size: NA; V gene: TRBV4-3; J gene: TRBJ1-2
CDR3 DNA: TGCGCCAGCAGCTCCAACCGACATGCTACCTACGAGCAGTACTTC; CDR3 protein: CASSSNRHATYEQYF; D gene: NA; clone size: NA; V gene: TRBV5-1; J gene: TRBJ2-7
CDR3 DNA: TGCGCCAGCTCGGGACTGGTCTACGAGCAGTACTTC; CDR3 protein: CASSGLVYEQYF; D gene: NA; clone size: once; V gene: TRBV10-1; J gene: TRBJ2-7
CDR3 DNA: TGTGCCAGTAGTGTCGGCGGGCGTGAGACCCAGTACTTC; CDR3 protein: CASSVGGRETQYF; D gene: NA; clone size: few; V gene: TRBV19; J gene: TRBJ2-5
CDR3 DNA: TGTGCCAGCAGCCGACCACCCGAGGGTGGCTACACCTTC; CDR3 protein: CASSRPPEGGYTF; D gene: NA; clone size: NA; V gene: TRBV11-2; J gene: TRBJ1-2
CDR3 DNA: TGCGCCAGCAGCCAAGTAATGGGGAACACTGAAGCTTTCTTT; CDR3 protein: CASSQVMGNTEAFF; D gene: NA; clone size: NA; V gene: TRBV4-1; J gene: TRBJ1-1
CDR3 DNA: TGTGCCAGCTCACCACCCGACAGAAACCTGGGTTACCATAACGATGGCTACACCTTC; CDR3 protein: CASSPPDRNLGYHNDGYTF; D gene: NA; clone size: NA; V gene: TRBV18; J gene: TRBJ1-2
CDR3 DNA: TGTGCCACCTGGCGGGACCTGCAGGATACGCAGTATTTT; CDR3 protein: CATWRDLQDTQYF; D gene: NA; clone size: once; V gene: TRBV2; J gene: TRBJ2-3
CDR3 DNA: TGCGCCAGCAGCTTCCTAGCGGAAACTAGCACAGATACGCAGTATTTT; CDR3 protein: CASSFLAETSTDTQYF; D gene: TRBD2; clone size: NA; V gene: TRBV5-1; J gene: TRBJ2-3
CDR3 DNA: TGTGCCAGCAGCTTAGTTGGTGGCGCAGATACGCAGTATTTT; CDR3 protein: CASSLVGGADTQYF; D gene: NA; clone size: NA; V gene: TRBV7-9; J gene: TRBJ2-3
CDR3 DNA: TGCGCCAGCAGCTTGGAGCTAGCGGGGCAAGAGACCCAGTACTTC; CDR3 protein: CASSLELAGQETQYF; D gene: TRBD2; clone size: NA; V gene: TRBV5-1; J gene: TRBJ2-5
CDR3 DNA: TGTGCCAGCAGCCCCTGGGACAGGAATTACGAGCAGTACTTC; CDR3 protein: CASSPWDRNYEQYF; D gene: TRBD1; clone size: NA; V gene: TRBV9; J gene: TRBJ2-7
CDR3 DNA: TGCAGCGTCGTACTGGGGCCATCATCCTACAATGAGCAGTTCTTC; CDR3 protein: CSVVLGPSSYNEQFF; D gene: NA; clone size: NA; V gene: TRBV29-1; J gene: TRBJ2-1
CDR3 DNA: TGTGCCAGCAGCTTGGATACTTGGGACGGAGACACCTTC; CDR3 protein: CASSLDTWDGDTF; D gene: NA; clone size: NA; V gene: TRBV5-6; J gene: TRBJ1-2
CDR3 DNA: TGTGCCAGCATTATAGGAACGGCTCAGTACTTC; CDR3 protein: CASIIGTAQYF; D gene: NA; clone size: NA; V gene: TRBV6-1; J gene: TRBJ2-7
CDR3 DNA: TGCAGCGGGGAAGACGGTGAAAAACTGTTTTTT; CDR3 protein: CSGEDGEKLFF; D gene: NA; clone size: NA; V gene: TRBV29-1; J gene: TRBJ1-4
CDR3 DNA: TGTGCCAGCAGTCCCTTCGACAGGGGCCCCTACGAGCAGTACTTC; CDR3 protein: CASSPFDRGPYEQYF; D gene: TRBD1; clone size: NA; V gene: TRBV6-5; J gene: TRBJ2-7
CDR3 DNA: TGTGCCAGCAAACTTTTACGGGCAGACACTGAAGCTTTCTTT; CDR3 protein: CASKLLRADTEAFF; D gene: NA; clone size: NA; V gene: TRBV7-2; J gene: TRBJ1-1
CDR3 DNA: TGTGCCTGGAGTGTAGACCCTGAAAAACTGTTTTTT; CDR3 protein: CAWSVDPEKLFF; D gene: NA; clone size: NA; V gene: TRBV30; J gene: TRBJ1-4
CDR3 DNA: TGTGCCAGCAGCTTGGCACTTTTGGGACTCAATCAGCCCCAGCATTTT; CDR3 protein: CASSLALLGLNQPQHF; D gene: NA; clone size: NA; V gene: TRBV5-6; J gene: TRBJ1-5
CDR3 DNA: TGCGCCAGGAGGACAGGATCGAACACTGAAGCTTTCTTT; CDR3 protein: CARRTGSNTEAFF; D gene: TRBD1; clone size: few; V gene: TRBV10-2; J gene: TRBJ1-1
CDR3 DNA: TGTGCCAGCAGTTTAGGAGAGCGTACCGGGGAGCTGTTTTTT; CDR3 protein: CASSLGERTGELFF; D gene: NA; clone size: NA; V gene: TRBV28; J gene: TRBJ2-2
CDR3 DNA: TGCGCCAGCAGCCAAGAGCCCTACAACACCGGGGAGCTGTTTTTT; CDR3 protein: CASSQEPYNTGELFF; D gene: NA; clone size: NA; V gene: TRBV4-3; J gene: TRBJ2-2
CDR3 DNA: TGTGCCTGGACACAGGATTTGGACTATGGCTACACCTTC; CDR3 protein: CAWTQDLDYGYTF; D gene: NA; clone size: NA; V gene: TRBV30; J gene: TRBJ1-2
CDR3 DNA: TGCGCCAGCAGCTCAGGACCTAGACTAGTTTCGTACGAGCAGTACTTC; CDR3 protein: CASSSGPRLVSYEQYF; D gene: NA; clone size: NA; V gene: TRBV5-1; J gene: TRBJ2-7
CDR3 DNA: TGTGCCTGGGGTCACCCGACGGGAGCTCCCGAAGAGACCCAGTACTTC; CDR3 protein: CAWGHPTGAPEETQYF; D gene: NA; clone size: NA; V gene: TRBV30; J gene: TRBJ2-5
CDR3 DNA: TGTGCCAGCAGTCCAACCACCACAGGGCTCTATGGCTACACCTTC; CDR3 protein: CASSPTTTGLYGYTF; D gene: NA; clone size: NA; V gene: TRBV27; J gene: TRBJ1-2
CDR3 DNA: TGTGCCAGCAGTGTTGGGACACCGATTAACACCGGGGAGCTGTTTTTT; CDR3 protein: CASSVGTPINTGELFF; D gene: NA; clone size: NA; V gene: TRBV25-1; J gene: TRBJ2-2
CDR3 DNA: TGCAGCGTTACTTCAGGGGTGATGAACACTGAAGCTTTCTTT; CDR3 protein: CSVTSGVMNTEAFF; D gene: NA; clone size: NA; V gene: TRBV29-1; J gene: TRBJ1-1
CDR3 DNA: TGTGCCAGCAGTTACTCGGGGGGGCCCCTCAATGAGCAGTTCTTC; CDR3 protein: CASSYSGGPLNEQFF; D gene: NA; clone size: NA; V gene: TRBV6-5; J gene: TRBJ2-1
CDR3 DNA: TGTGCCAGCAGCTTCGGACTAGCGGGAGGTCTCACCGGGGAGCTGTTTTTT; CDR3 protein: CASSFGLAGGLTGELFF; D gene: TRBD2; clone size: NA; V gene: TRBV7-9; J gene: TRBJ2-2
CDR3 DNA: TGTGCCAGCAGCGTAGGCGGGGGTATGAATGAGCAGTTCTTC; CDR3 protein: CASSVGGGMNEQFF; D gene: TRBD2; clone size: NA; V gene: TRBV9; J gene: TRBJ2-1
CDR3 DNA: TGTGCCAGCAGTTACTCGAATCCAGGGTCCTACGAGCAGTACTTC; CDR3 protein: CASSYSNPGSYEQYF; D gene: NA; clone size: NA; V gene: TRBV6-5; J gene: TRBJ2-7
CDR3 DNA: TGTGCCAGCAGCCTAGGGACAGCCTACGAGCAGTACTTC; CDR3 protein: CASSLGTAYEQYF; D gene: TRBD1; clone size: NA; V gene: TRBV13; J gene: TRBJ2-7
CDR3 DNA: TGTGCCAGCAGCCCTGACAGGGGAGCGTCGGCGAACACCGGGGAGCTGTTTTTT; CDR3 protein: CASSPDRGASANTGELFF; D gene: TRBD1; clone size: NA; V gene: TRBV7-9; J gene: TRBJ2-2
CDR3 DNA: TGTGCCAGCAGCACTCATACAGGACCCCATACCGGGGAGCTGTTTTTT; CDR3 protein: CASSTHTGPHTGELFF; D gene: NA; clone size: NA; V gene: TRBV14; J gene: TRBJ2-2
CDR3 DNA: TGTGCCAGCAGTTTATTGGTGGGGGGCCCTTCAGATACGCAGTATTTT; CDR3 protein: CASSLLVGGPSDTQYF; D gene: NA; clone size: NA; V gene: TRBV27; J gene: TRBJ2-3
CDR3 DNA: TGTGCCAGCAGCCCGCGACTCTCCTACGAGCAGTACTTC; CDR3 protein: CASSPRLSYEQYF; D gene: NA; clone size: NA; V gene: TRBV11-2; J gene: TRBJ2-7
CDR3 DNA: TGTGCCAGCAGCTTACCCGGGACAGGGAACTATGGCTACACCTTC; CDR3 protein: CASSLPGTGNYGYTF; D gene: TRBD1; clone size: few; V gene: TRBV7-9; J gene: TRBJ1-2
CDR3 DNA: TGTGCCAGCAGCTTGGAGAGTTCCTACGAGCAGTACTTC; CDR3 protein: CASSLESSYEQYF; D gene: NA; clone size: few; V gene: TRBV5-6; J gene: TRBJ2-7